This TCR beta chain was found in a study of HIV-infected patients and healthy controls. Study conclusions and caveats: Compared with controls, mean Gini indices were significantly raised in HIV-infected repertoires, possibly indicating oligoclonality. Untreated HIV+ repertoires had roughly threefold fewer distinct CDR3s and lower Shannon diversity than healthy controls.

This clonotype was recorded many times. Its antigen is still unknown. This CDR3 is 14 amino acids long. Trimming left V 5 bases short and J 2 bases short, with 12 bases between. Germline assignment: CDR1 MNHEY and CDR2 SVGEGT. cDNA was made from roughly 470 ng RNA using alpha and beta constant primers. Alpha and beta chain libraries were made separately by chain-specific third strand synthesis with multiplexing indices. A 12-nucleotide barcode per molecule came from two concatenated random hexamers added pre-amplification. TCRdb reprocessed the 5' RACE reads via MiXCR and lists one record per CDR3 protein. The repertoire includes roughly 18,000 distinct CDR3 sequences, approximately 9.5% of them detected once, and over 5% sits in the top ten. All unsorted peripheral T cells were captured because whole blood was used without fractionation.

Input material: blood. The TCR sequence derives from an adult in good health. J is TRBJ2-5 and V is TRBV6-2 or TRBV6-3; no firm D call. The CDR3 nucleotides are TGTGCCAGCAGTAATACAGCAAATCAAGAGACCCAGTACTTC. It yields the protein CASSNTANQETQYF.